The 15 T cell receptor beta chains reported below all come from one sample, sequenced in a study of T cell changes during pregnancy in multiple sclerosis. Sequenced by immunoSEQ multiplex PCR; TCRdb stores in-frame clones only, minus some. The sample lists fewer than 55,000 clones; around 90% were seen once. The material sequenced was CD4+ T cells from peripheral blood mononuclear cells, taken in the third trimester of pregnancy. These receptors all stem from a female donor with multiple sclerosis, enrolled in a pregnancy study.

The V gene is TRBV7-3, the J gene TRBJ2-1, with 9 bases fitting TRBD2. Trimming cost V 5 bases and J 7 bases; bases outside gene matches: 15. CDR3 length equals 17 residues. Looked up from germline, CDR1 is SGHTA and CDR2 is FQGTGA. The CDR3 sequence is CASSRDPGRGGENEQFF. CDR3 DNA sequence: TGTGCCAGCAGCCGGGATCCGGGGCGCGGGGGGGAGAATGAGCAGTTCTTC.

This clone was picked up one time. The chain uses TRBV5-1 and TRBJ2-5, with 8 bases identical to TRBD1. This CDR3 is built from 15 residues. V was pared by 0 bases and J by 5 bases, with 6 bases of the junction left unmatched. Germline CDR1 is SGHRS and CDR2 is YFSETQ. The CDR3, as DNA: TGCGCCAGCAGCTTGGAACAGGGGGTTCAGGAGACCCAGTACTTC. Protein product: CASSLEQGVQETQYF.

The V call is TRBV7-2, the J call TRBJ2-1; 7 bases are shared with TRBD2. The CDR3 consists of 15 residues. The trim removed 0 bases at V and 7 bases at J, leaving 6 bases unmatched. The germline gives CDR1 SGHTA, CDR2 FQGNSA. CDR3 nucleotide sequence: TGTGCCAGCAGCTTAGCGGGGGGGGGTGGTAATGAGCAGTTCTTC. Protein: CASSLAGGGGNEQFF.

DNA for the CDR3: TGTGCCAGCAGCCGGGACAGGGGATCAGATACGCAGTATTTT. Its protein product is CASSRDRGSDTQYF. The rearrangement joins TRBV25-1 to TRBJ2-3; 10 nucleotides agree with TRBD1. V was clipped by 6 bases and J by 4 bases; unmatched bases: 4. The CDR3 runs 14 residues. The V gene's germline CDR1 is MGHDK and CDR2 SYGVNS.

This sequence joins TRBV6-1 and TRBJ1-6; 8 bases fit TRBD1. CDR3 length: 18 residues. Germline CDR1 MNHNS, CDR2 SASEGT. Losses at the gene ends were 2 bases for V and 0 bases for J; bases not matched to a gene: 6. The DNA for the CDR3 is TGTGCCAGCAGTGAAAGACAGGGGTCAAGCTCCTATAATTCACCCCTCCACTTT. Translated: CASSERQGSSSYNSPLHF.

The sample holds one count of this clone. This rearrangement joins TRBV18 to TRBJ2-4, with a weak D call TRBD2 (6 bases). The CDR3 loop spans 15 amino acids. Germline CDR1 is KGHSH and CDR2 is LQKENI. The germline V and J ends were trimmed by 6 bases and 8 bases, with 20 bases remaining between them. DNA for the CDR3: TGTGCCAGCTCCCACGACTCCGGGACTGGGGACATTCAGTACTTC. Its translation is CASSHDSGTGDIQYF.

V usage is TRBV5-1 and J usage is TRBJ2-2; 8 nucleotides match TRBD2. Trimming at V came to 4 bases and at J to 7 bases, leaving 12 bases not matched to a gene. Per germline, CDR1 SGHRS and CDR2 YFSETQ. The CDR3 runs to 16 residues. Here the CDR3 DNA reads TGCGCCAGCAGCCCGTCGCTAGCGGGTCCGGGCGGGGAGCTGTTTTTT. This gives the protein CASSPSLAGPGGELFF.

This chain uses TRBV9 with TRBJ1-1; no clear D gene. CDR1 SGDLS and CDR2 YYNGEE come from the germline V gene. CDR3 size: 14 residues. Trimming stripped 4 bases from V and 11 bases from J, with 21 bases between. In nucleotides, the CDR3 is TGTGCCAGCAGCCCTAGCTTTTCCTCCGTTCAGGCTTTCTTT. Its translation is CASSPSFSSVQAFF.

This clone has a single count. Here the CDR3 DNA reads TGTGCCAGCAGAGAGTGGGCTAGCGGAGGTTACGAGCAGTACTTC. Residues: CASREWASGGYEQYF. The rearrangement uses TRBV7-8 and TRBJ2-7, with 7 bases matching TRBD2. The CDR3 is 15 amino acids. The germline V gene has CDR1 SGHVS and CDR2 FQNEAQ. The V and J ends lost 6 bases and 4 bases, in that order; junction bases with no gene match: 12.

The V call is TRBV5-1, the J call TRBJ2-5; D possibly corresponds to TRBD1 (5 bases). The germline CDR1 and CDR2 sequences are SGHRS and YFSETQ. V was trimmed by 5 bases and J by 5 bases, leaving 19 bases between them. This CDR3 comprises 15 residues. CDR3 nucleotide sequence: TGCGCCAGCAGAAGGAACTTAGGGGTCGGGGAGACCCAGTACTTC. Protein product: CASRRNLGVGETQYF.

The CDR3 bases are TGTGCCAGCAGCCAAGATCCTAGCGGGGGGCCTAGCACAGATACGCAGTATTTT. It codes for CASSQDPSGGPSTDTQYF. The chain has TRBV4-2 and TRBJ2-3; 11 bases line up with TRBD2. CDR1 and CDR2 from the germline V gene are LGHNA and YNFKEQ. The length of the CDR3 is 18 residues. V lost 0 bases, J lost 0 bases, and 5 bases stayed unmatched.

The chain combines TRBV13 with TRBJ1-1; TRBD1 agrees at 7 bases. J was trimmed by 5 bases and V by 5 bases; bases with no gene match: 8. This CDR3 comprises 14 residues. Germline V gene data show CDR1 as PRHDT and CDR2 as FYEKMQ (reference sequence). The CDR3 reads CASSPRTGTTEAFF. The CDR3 DNA is TGTGCCAGCAGCCCCCGGACAGGAACTACTGAAGCTTTCTTT.

The rearrangement uses TRBV5-5 and TRBJ1-2; TRBD1 matches at 10 bases. Germline CDR1 is SGHKS and CDR2 is YYEKEE (reference sequence). The CDR3 is 17 residues long. V was clipped by 3 bases and J by 4 bases; unmatched bases: 12. CDR3 coding DNA: TGTGCCAGCAGCTACCGGGACAGGGGTATCCCGCTCTATGGCTACACCTTC. This codes for CASSYRDRGIPLYGYTF.

V gene TRBV2 combines with J gene TRBJ1-1; perhaps TRBD1 as D (6 bases). The V gene lost 5 bases and the J gene lost 9 bases, with 13 bases spanning the gap. The CDR3 contains 12 residues. CDR1 is SNHLY and CDR2 is FYNNEI in the germline V gene. CDR3 amino acids: CASSTLTGQAFF. CDR3 DNA sequence: TGTGCCAGCAGTACACTAACAGGGCAAGCTTTCTTT.

The chain has TRBV19 and TRBJ2-3; D perhaps matches TRBD1 (5 bases). CDR3 length: 14 amino acids. Trimming took 5 bases from V and 4 from J, leaving 13 bases between them. Germline CDR1 LNHDA, CDR2 SQIVND (reference sequence). The CDR3 DNA reads as TGTGCCAGTAGTTCTTCAGGGTTAGCAGATACGCAGTATTTT. It specifies CASSSSGLADTQYF.